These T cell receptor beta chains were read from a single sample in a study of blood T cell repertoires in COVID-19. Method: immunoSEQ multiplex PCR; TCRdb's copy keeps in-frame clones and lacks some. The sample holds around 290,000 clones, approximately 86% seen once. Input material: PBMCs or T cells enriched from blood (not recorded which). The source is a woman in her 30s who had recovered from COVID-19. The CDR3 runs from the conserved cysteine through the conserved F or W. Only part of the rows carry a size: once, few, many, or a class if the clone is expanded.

CDR3aa: CASSTGQGYTGELFF
abundance: once
v_gene: TRBV28
j_gene: TRBJ2-2

CDR3aa: CATSIRQGRSPLHF
abundance: -
v_gene: TRBV15
j_gene: TRBJ1-6

CDR3aa: CASRVPGVGAGGGYTF
abundance: -
v_gene: TRBV19
j_gene: TRBJ1-2

CDR3aa: CASSLRTGYGYTF
abundance: -
v_gene: TRBV28
j_gene: TRBJ1-2

CDR3aa: CASSLAGAGGPMDTQYF
abundance: -
v_gene: TRBV7-2
j_gene: TRBJ2-3

CDR3aa: CASSSGTGGLNTEAFF
abundance: -
v_gene: TRBV18
j_gene: TRBJ1-1

CDR3aa: CASSLAVGRNYGYTF
abundance: -
v_gene: TRBV5-1
j_gene: TRBJ1-2

CDR3aa: CASSLEGNRNYGYTF
abundance: -
v_gene: TRBV5-1
j_gene: TRBJ1-2

CDR3aa: CASSAYRTGSSYNEQFF
abundance: -
v_gene: TRBV7-8
j_gene: TRBJ2-1

CDR3aa: CASRPFWLVGETQYF
abundance: -
v_gene: TRBV5-8
j_gene: TRBJ2-5

CDR3aa: CASSLRTGGNEQFF
abundance: -
v_gene: TRBV27
j_gene: TRBJ2-1

CDR3aa: CASSLSAADEAFF
abundance: -
v_gene: TRBV7-9
j_gene: TRBJ1-1

CDR3aa: CASKIYRSGPVEQYF
abundance: -
v_gene: TRBV11-2
j_gene: TRBJ2-7

CDR3aa: CASTSGNLGFYEQYF
abundance: -
v_gene: TRBV21-1
j_gene: TRBJ2-7

CDR3aa: CASSVALGAGNTIYF
abundance: once
v_gene: TRBV9
j_gene: TRBJ1-3

CDR3aa: CAISGVSGRDTNYGYTF
abundance: -
v_gene: TRBV10-3
j_gene: TRBJ1-2

CDR3aa: CATSGRGTEKTQYF
abundance: -
v_gene: TRBV15
j_gene: TRBJ2-5

CDR3aa: CASSPLDRGVDGYTF
abundance: -
v_gene: TRBV18
j_gene: TRBJ1-2

CDR3aa: CASSLLASGSFYEQYF
abundance: -
v_gene: TRBV27
j_gene: TRBJ2-7

CDR3aa: CATSRLTGTGTYGYTF
abundance: -
v_gene: TRBV15
j_gene: TRBJ1-2